These T cell receptor beta chains were read from a single sample in a study of T cell repertoires in cytomegalovirus infection. Each CDR3 protein gets one entry after TCRdb re-called the reads with MiXCR. Of over 90,000 distinct CDR3 sequences detected, about 17% appear once; the ten largest clones hold approximately 7.9%. The sample taken for sequencing was PBMCs. These receptors were collected from a human donor in good health (CMV status not recorded). Some clones in this sample may be carry-over from other donors' samples. Both conserved end residues are part of each CDR3. Each record gives: V gene, J gene, D gene, clone size, CDR3 protein, CDR3 DNA. The D gene is left open where the match is weak. Some rows mark clone size as missing; the rest say once, few, many or name a class of expanded clone.

>TRBV7-2|TRBJ2-5|TRBD2|many
CASSPRTSLQTQYF
TGTGCCAGCAGCCCCAGGACTAGCCTGCAGACCCAGTACTTC
>TRBV28|TRBJ1-1|.|many
CASRRDRRDTEAFF
TGTGCCAGCAGAAGAGACAGGAGGGACACTGAAGCTTTCTTT
>TRBV7-2|TRBJ1-6|TRBD1|many
CASSRGTGGLPLHF
TGTGCCAGCAGCCGGGGGACAGGGGGTCTACCCCTCCACTTT
>TRBV7-9|TRBJ1-1|.|many
CASSLMGEAFF
TGTGCCAGCAGCTTAATGGGTGAAGCTTTCTTT
>TRBV28|TRBJ1-2|.|many
CASSPWGSYGYTF
TGTGCCAGCAGCCCGTGGGGTAGCTATGGCTACACCTTC
>TRBV7-2|TRBJ1-3|.|many
CASSLEIQEGGNTIYF
TGTGCCAGCAGCTTAGAGATACAGGAAGGGGGAAACACCATATATTTT
>TRBV12-3/TRBV12-4|TRBJ1-1|TRBD1|many
CASSSRGYSTEAFF
TGTGCCAGCAGTTCCAGGGGGTATAGCACTGAAGCTTTCTTT
>TRBV11-1|TRBJ2-1|.|.
CASSFRVSSVDEQFF
TGTGCCAGCAGCTTTAGAGTATCTAGTGTCGATGAGCAGTTCTTC
>TRBV19|TRBJ2-7|TRBD1|.
CASSTPRTGTEQYF
TGTGCCAGTAGTACCCCCCGGACAGGGACCGAGCAGTACTTC
>TRBV20-1|TRBJ2-7|TRBD1|many
CSAVPTGFWEQYF
TGCAGTGCCGTTCCGACAGGGTTTTGGGAGCAGTACTTC
>TRBV7-2|TRBJ2-7|.|.
CASSFRGGSYEQYF
TGTGCCAGCAGCTTCAGAGGGGGGAGCTACGAGCAGTACTTC
>TRBV6-2/TRBV6-3|TRBJ2-3|TRBD2|.
CASSRTRRIEDTQYF
TGTGCCAGCAGCCGGACTAGGAGGATTGAAGATACGCAGTATTTT
>TRBV20-1|TRBJ1-1|.|few
CSGSNTEAFF
TGCAGTGGGTCGAACACTGAAGCTTTCTTT
>TRBV7-3|TRBJ1-1|.|.
CASSLNGPGVNTEAFF
TGTGCCAGCAGCTTAAACGGGCCCGGGGTCAACACTGAAGCTTTCTTT
>TRBV12-3/TRBV12-4|TRBJ1-2|TRBD1|few
CASSHRGPYLYGYTF
TGTGCCAGCAGTCACAGGGGGCCGTACCTCTATGGCTACACCTTC
>TRBV9|TRBJ1-6|TRBD1|.
CASSVGRGGESPLHF
TGTGCCAGCAGCGTAGGGAGAGGGGGCGAATCACCCCTCCACTTT
>TRBV7-2|TRBJ2-1|TRBD2|few
CASSPQASGEQFF
TGTGCCAGCAGCCCCCAGGCTAGCGGGGAGCAGTTCTTC
>TRBV29-1|TRBJ2-1|.|.
CSVVTGLQFF
TGCAGCGTTGTAACAGGTTTGCAGTTCTTC
>TRBV3-1|TRBJ2-3|.|.
CASRGPAGTDTQYF
TGTGCCAGCAGGGGGCCTGCGGGTACAGATACGCAGTATTTT
>TRBV7-2|TRBJ1-1|.|.
CASSLLVPNTESFF
TGTGCCAGCAGCCTTTTAGTCCCGAACACTGAATCTTTCTTT
>TRBV5-1|TRBJ1-5|.|.
CASSLGHSNSNQPQHF
TGCGCCAGCAGCTTGGGGCACAGCAATAGCAATCAGCCCCAGCATTTT
>TRBV4-1|TRBJ2-5|.|.
CASSRRRDNQETQYF
TGCGCCAGCAGCCGGCGGCGGGACAACCAAGAGACCCAGTACTTC
>TRBV28|TRBJ2-1|TRBD1|many
CASRPDRVDEQFF
TGTGCCAGCAGACCCGACAGGGTGGATGAGCAGTTCTTC
>TRBV20-1|TRBJ2-5|TRBD1|.
CSANLDRGIKETQYF
TGCAGTGCCAACCTTGACAGGGGTATTAAGGAGACCCAGTACTTC
>TRBV7-2|TRBJ1-1|.|many
CASSPGPGQQGQAFF
TGTGCCAGCAGCCCCGGCCCCGGACAGCAAGGGCAGGCTTTCTTT
>TRBV7-3|TRBJ1-1|TRBD1|many
CASSVRGRNTEAFF
TGTGCCAGCAGCGTAAGGGGGCGTAACACTGAAGCTTTCTTT
>TRBV28|TRBJ1-5|.|.
CASISSRNNQPQHF
TGTGCCAGCATCAGTAGTAGGAACAATCAGCCCCAGCATTTT
>TRBV20-1|TRBJ2-7|.|few
CSALEIYEQYF
TGCAGTGCCCTCGAAATCTACGAGCAGTACTTC
>TRBV28|TRBJ1-2|TRBD1|many
CASSFYLDRFSYTF
TGTGCCAGCAGTTTTTATCTGGACAGGTTCAGCTACACCTTC
>TRBV6-2/TRBV6-3|TRBJ2-3|.|few
CAIQLSFGTDTQYF
TGTGCCATCCAACTTTCATTTGGGACAGATACGCAGTATTTT
>TRBV7-2|TRBJ2-5|TRBD2|many
CASSLAALAVETQYF
TGTGCCAGCAGCTTAGCAGCGCTAGCGGTGGAGACCCAGTACTTC
>TRBV12-5|TRBJ1-1|.|few
CASGLGGLPEAFF
TGTGCTAGTGGTTTGGGGGGGTTGCCTGAAGCTTTCTTT
>TRBV7-2|TRBJ2-3|TRBD1|many
CASSLEYGTGDDTQYF
TGTGCCAGCAGCTTAGAGTACGGGACAGGGGATGATACGCAGTATTTT
>TRBV7-6|TRBJ2-3|.|.
CANSFGTDTQYF
TGTGCCAACAGCTTCGGCACAGATACGCAGTATTTT
>TRBV10-3|TRBJ2-1|TRBD2|few
CATSGLAGGSSYNEQFF
TGTGCCACCTCGGGACTAGCGGGGGGGAGCTCCTACAATGAGCAGTTCTTC
>TRBV5-5|TRBJ1-1|.|many
CASSHLTHTEAFF
TGTGCCAGCAGCCATTTAACCCACACTGAAGCTTTCTTT
>TRBV6-6|TRBJ1-5|.|many
CASSLRNPAAGQPQHF
TGTGCCAGCAGCCTTCGTAACCCGGCGGCAGGTCAGCCCCAGCATTTT
>TRBV9|TRBJ2-6|TRBD1|.
CASSFNPRQGASSGANVLTF
TGTGCCAGCAGCTTTAACCCCAGACAGGGGGCGAGCTCTGGGGCCAACGTCCTGACTTTC
>TRBV7-2|TRBJ1-1|TRBD1|many
CASSAYRGEAEAFF
TGTGCCAGCAGCGCCTACAGGGGCGAGGCTGAAGCTTTCTTT
>TRBV9|TRBJ2-3|TRBD2|many
CASSPGTSVDTQYF
TGTGCCAGCAGCCCGGGGACTAGCGTAGATACGCAGTATTTT